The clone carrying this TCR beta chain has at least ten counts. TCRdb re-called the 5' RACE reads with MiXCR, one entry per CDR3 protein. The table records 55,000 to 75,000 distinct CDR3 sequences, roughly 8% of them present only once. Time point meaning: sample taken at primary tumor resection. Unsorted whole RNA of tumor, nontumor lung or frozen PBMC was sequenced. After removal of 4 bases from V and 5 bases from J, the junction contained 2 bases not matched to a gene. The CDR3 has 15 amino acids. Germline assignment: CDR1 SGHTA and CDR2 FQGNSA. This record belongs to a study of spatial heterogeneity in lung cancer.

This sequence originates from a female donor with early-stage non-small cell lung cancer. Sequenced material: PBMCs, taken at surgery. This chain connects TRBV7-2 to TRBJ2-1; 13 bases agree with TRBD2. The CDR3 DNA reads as TGTGCCAGCAGCTGGGGACTAGCGGGACACAATGAGCAGTTCTTC. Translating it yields CASSWGLAGHNEQFF.